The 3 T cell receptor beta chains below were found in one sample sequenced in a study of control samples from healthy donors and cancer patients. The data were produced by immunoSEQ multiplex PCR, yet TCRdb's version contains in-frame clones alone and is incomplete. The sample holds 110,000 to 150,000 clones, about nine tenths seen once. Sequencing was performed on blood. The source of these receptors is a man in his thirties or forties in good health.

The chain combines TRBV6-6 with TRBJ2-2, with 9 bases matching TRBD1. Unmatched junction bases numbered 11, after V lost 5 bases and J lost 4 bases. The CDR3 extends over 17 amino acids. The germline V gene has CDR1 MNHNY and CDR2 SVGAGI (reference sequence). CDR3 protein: CASSRLSGTGSTGELFF. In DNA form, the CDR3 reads TGTGCCAGCAGTCGGCTTTCCGGGACAGGGAGCACCGGGGAGCTGTTTTTT.

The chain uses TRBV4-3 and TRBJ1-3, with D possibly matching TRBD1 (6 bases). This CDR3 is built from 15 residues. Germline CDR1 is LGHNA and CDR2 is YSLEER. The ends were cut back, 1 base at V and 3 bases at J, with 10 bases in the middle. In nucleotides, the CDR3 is TGCGCCAGCAGCCAAGGCAGGGGCATTGGAAACACCATATATTTT. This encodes CASSQGRGIGNTIYF.

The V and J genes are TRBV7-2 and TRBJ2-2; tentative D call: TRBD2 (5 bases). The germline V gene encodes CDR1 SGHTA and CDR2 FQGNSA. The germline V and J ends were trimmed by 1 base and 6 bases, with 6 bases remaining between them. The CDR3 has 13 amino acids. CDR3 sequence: CASSLGGAGELFF. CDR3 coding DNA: TGTGCCAGCAGCTTAGGGGGAGCCGGGGAGCTGTTTTTT. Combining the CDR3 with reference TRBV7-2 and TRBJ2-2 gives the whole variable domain GAGVSQSPSNKVTEKGKDVELRCDPISGHTALYWYRQSLGQGLEFLIYFQGNSAPDKSGLPSDRFSAERTGGSVSTLTIQRTQQEDSAVYLCASSLGGAGELFFGEGSRLTVL.